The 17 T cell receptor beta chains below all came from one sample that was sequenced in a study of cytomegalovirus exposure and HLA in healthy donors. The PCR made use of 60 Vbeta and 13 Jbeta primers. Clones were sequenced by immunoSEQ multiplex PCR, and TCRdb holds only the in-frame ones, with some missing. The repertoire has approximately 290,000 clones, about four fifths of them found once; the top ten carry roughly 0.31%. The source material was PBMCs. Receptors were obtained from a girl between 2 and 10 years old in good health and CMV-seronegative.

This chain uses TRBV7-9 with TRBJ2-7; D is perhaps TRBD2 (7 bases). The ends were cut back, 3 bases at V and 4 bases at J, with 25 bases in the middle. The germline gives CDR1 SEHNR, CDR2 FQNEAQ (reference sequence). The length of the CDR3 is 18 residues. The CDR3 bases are TGTGCCAGCAGCTTGGACCAAGGACGGGGGCGGGAGAGTTACGAGCAGTACTTC. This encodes CASSLDQGRGRESYEQYF.

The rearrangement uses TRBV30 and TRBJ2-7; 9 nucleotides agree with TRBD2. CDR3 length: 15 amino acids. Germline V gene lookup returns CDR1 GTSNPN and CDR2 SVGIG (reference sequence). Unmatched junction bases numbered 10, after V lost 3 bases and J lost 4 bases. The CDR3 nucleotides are TGTGCCTGGAGGATGTTAGGGCTAGCGGGGTACGAGCAGTACTTC. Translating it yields CAWRMLGLAGYEQYF.

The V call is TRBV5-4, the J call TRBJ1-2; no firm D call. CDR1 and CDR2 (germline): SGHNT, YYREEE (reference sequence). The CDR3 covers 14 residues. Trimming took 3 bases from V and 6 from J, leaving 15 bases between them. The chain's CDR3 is CASSYSGGFHGYTF. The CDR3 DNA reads TGTGCCAGCAGCTACTCAGGAGGGTTCCATGGCTACACCTTC.

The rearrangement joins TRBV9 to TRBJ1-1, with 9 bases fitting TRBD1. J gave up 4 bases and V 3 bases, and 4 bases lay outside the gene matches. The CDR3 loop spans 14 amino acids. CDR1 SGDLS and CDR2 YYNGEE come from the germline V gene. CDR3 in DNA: TGTGCCAGCAGCGCACAGGGGGCCGGCACTGAAGCTTTCTTT. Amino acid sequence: CASSAQGAGTEAFF.

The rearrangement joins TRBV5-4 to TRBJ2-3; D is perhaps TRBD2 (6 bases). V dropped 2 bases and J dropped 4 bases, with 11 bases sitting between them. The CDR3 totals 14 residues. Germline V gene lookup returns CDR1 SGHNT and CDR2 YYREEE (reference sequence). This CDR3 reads CASSFSGGADTQYF. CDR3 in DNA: TGTGCCAGCAGCTTCTCTGGCGGGGCAGATACGCAGTATTTT.

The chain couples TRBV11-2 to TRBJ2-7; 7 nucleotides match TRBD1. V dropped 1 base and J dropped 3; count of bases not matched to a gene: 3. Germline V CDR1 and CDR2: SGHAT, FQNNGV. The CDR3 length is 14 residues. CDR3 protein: CASSLAYRGYEQYF. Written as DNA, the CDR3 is TGTGCCAGCAGCTTAGCCTACAGGGGCTACGAGCAGTACTTC. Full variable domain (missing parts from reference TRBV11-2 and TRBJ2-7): EAGVAQSPRYKIIEKRQSVAFWCNPISGHATLYWYQQILGQGPKLLIQFQNNGVVDDSQLPKDRFSAERLKGVDSTLKIQPAKLEDSAVYLCASSLAYRGYEQYFGPGTRLTVT.

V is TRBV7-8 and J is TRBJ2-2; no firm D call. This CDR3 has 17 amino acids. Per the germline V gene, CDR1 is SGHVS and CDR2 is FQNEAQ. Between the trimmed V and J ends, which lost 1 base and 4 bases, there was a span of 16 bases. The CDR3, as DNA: TGTGCCAGCAGCTTAGGTGGCAGGAAAGTCCCCACCGGGGAGCTGTTTTTT. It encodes CASSLGGRKVPTGELFF.

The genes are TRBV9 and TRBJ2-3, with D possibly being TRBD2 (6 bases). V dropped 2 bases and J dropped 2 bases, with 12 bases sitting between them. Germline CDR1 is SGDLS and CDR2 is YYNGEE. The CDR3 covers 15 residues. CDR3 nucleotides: TGTGCCAGCAGCGTCGGGACTTTATACACAGATACGCAGTATTTT. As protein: CASSVGTLYTDTQYF.

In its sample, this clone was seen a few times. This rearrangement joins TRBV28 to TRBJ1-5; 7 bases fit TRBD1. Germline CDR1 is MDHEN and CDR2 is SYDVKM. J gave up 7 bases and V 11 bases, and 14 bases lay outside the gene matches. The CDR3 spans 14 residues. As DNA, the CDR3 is TGTGCCCCGACGGCGAGGGGGCATGGACAGCCCCAGCATTTT. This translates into CAPTARGHGQPQHF.

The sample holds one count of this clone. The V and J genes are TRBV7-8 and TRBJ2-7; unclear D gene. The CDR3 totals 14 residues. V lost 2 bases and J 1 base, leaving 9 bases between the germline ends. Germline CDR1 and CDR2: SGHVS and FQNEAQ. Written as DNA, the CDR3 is TGTGCCAGCAGCTTAAGGTACGGGTCCTACGAGCAGTACTTC. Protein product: CASSLRYGSYEQYF.

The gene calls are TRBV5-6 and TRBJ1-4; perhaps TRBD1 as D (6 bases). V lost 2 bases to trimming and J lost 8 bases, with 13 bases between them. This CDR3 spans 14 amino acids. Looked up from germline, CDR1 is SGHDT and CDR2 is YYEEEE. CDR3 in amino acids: CASSLSGAGEKLFF. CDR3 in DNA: TGTGCCAGCAGCTTATCAGGGGCCGGGGAAAAACTGTTTTTT.

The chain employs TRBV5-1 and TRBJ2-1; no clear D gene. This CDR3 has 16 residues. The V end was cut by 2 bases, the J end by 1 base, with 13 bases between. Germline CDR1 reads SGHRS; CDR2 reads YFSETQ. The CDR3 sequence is CASSFPETFSYNEQFF. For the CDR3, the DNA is TGCGCCAGCAGCTTCCCTGAGACTTTTTCCTACAATGAGCAGTTCTTC.

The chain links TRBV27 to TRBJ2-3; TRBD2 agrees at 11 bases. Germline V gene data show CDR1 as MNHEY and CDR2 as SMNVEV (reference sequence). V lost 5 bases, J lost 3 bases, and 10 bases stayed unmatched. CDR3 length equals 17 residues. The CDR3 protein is CASSPPPLAGGTDTQYF. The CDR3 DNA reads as TGTGCCAGCAGTCCCCCCCCGTTAGCGGGGGGGACAGATACGCAGTATTTT.

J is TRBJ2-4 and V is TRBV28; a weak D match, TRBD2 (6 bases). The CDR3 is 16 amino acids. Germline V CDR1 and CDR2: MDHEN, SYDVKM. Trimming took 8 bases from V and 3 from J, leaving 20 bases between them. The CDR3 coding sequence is TGTGCCAGCGGCGGGGCGGCGACACAAGACAAAAACATTCAGTACTTC. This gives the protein CASGGAATQDKNIQYF.

The CDR3 sequence is CASSRAGAGYYGYTF. The CDR3 DNA sequence: TGTGCCAGCAGCCGGGCAGGGGCAGGATACTATGGCTACACCTTC. The gene calls are TRBV28 and TRBJ1-2, with D perhaps TRBD1 (6 bases). The CDR3 runs to 15 residues. Germline loops: CDR1 MDHEN, CDR2 SYDVKM. V lost 6 bases and J 3 bases, leaving 17 bases between the germline ends.

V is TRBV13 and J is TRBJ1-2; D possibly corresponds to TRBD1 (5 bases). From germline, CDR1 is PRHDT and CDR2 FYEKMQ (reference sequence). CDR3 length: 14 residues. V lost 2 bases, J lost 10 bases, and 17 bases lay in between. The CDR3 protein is CASSLLQTDLIYTF. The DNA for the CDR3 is TGTGCCAGCAGCTTACTTCAGACAGACCTTATCTACACCTTC.

The CDR3 region is CASSPLRGGANEQFF. CDR3 nucleotide sequence: TGTGCCAGCAGCCCTCTTCGCGGGGGGGCCAATGAGCAGTTCTTC. The chain is built from TRBV7-9 and TRBJ2-1; 9 bases align to TRBD2. Germline-derived CDR1 and CDR2 are SEHNR and FQNEAQ (reference sequence). The CDR3 spans 15 residues. Trimming cost V 5 bases and J 6 bases; bases outside gene matches: 8.